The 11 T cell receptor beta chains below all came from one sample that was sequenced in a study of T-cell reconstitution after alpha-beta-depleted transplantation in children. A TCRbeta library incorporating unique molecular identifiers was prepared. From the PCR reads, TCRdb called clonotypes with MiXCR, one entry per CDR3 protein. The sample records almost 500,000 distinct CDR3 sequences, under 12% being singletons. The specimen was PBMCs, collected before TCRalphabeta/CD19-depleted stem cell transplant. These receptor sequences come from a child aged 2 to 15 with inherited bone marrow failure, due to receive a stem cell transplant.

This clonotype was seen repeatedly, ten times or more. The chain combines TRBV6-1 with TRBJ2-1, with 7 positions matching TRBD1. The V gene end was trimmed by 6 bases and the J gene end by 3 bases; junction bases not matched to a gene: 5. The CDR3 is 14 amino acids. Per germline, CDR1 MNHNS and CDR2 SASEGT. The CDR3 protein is CASSGTAHYNEQFF. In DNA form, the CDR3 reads TGTGCCAGCAGCGGGACAGCCCACTACAATGAGCAGTTCTTC.

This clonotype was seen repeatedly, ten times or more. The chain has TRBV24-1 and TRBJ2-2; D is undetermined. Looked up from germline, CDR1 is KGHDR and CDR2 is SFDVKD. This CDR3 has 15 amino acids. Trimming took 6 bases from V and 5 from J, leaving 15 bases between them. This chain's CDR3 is CATSLVPPETGELFF. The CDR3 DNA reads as TGTGCCACCAGTCTGGTACCCCCGGAAACCGGGGAGCTGTTTTTT.

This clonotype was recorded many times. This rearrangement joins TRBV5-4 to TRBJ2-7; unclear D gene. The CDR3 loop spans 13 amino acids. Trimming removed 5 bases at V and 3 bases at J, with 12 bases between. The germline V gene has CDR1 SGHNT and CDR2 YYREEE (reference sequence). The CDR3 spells CASSRTGRYEQYF. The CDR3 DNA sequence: TGTGCCAGCAGTAGGACCGGACGCTACGAGCAGTACTTC.

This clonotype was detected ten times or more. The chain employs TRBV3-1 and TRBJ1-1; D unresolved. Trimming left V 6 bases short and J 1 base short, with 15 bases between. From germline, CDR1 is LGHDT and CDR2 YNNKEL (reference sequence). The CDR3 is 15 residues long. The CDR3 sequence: CASSRYGRGNTEAFF. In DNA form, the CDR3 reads TGTGCCAGCAGTCGGTACGGGCGGGGGAACACTGAAGCTTTCTTT.

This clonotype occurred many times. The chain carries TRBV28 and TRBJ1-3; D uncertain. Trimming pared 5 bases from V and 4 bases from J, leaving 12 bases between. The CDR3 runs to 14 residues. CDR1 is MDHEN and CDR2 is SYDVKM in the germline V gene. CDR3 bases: TGTGCCAGCAGTCTCCTACGGACCGGAAACACCATATATTTT. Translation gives CASSLLRTGNTIYF.

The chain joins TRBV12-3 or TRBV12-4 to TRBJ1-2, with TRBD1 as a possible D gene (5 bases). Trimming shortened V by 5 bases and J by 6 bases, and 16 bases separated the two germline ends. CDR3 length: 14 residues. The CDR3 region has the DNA TGTGCCAGCAGTGACCGGGACTGGGAAGATGGCTACACCTTC. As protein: CASSDRDWEDGYTF.

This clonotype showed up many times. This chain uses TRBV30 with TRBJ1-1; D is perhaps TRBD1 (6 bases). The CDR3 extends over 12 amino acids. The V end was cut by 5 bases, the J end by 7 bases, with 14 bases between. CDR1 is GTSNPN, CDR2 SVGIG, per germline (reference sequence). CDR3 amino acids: CAWGVGALEAFF. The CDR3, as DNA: TGTGCCTGGGGGGTGGGGGCACTTGAAGCTTTCTTT.

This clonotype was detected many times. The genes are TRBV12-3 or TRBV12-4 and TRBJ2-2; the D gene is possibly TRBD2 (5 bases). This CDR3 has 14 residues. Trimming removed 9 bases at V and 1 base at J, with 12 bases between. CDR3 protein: CASFPEVNTGELFF. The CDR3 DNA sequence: TGTGCCAGTTTCCCGGAGGTGAACACCGGGGAGCTGTTTTTT.

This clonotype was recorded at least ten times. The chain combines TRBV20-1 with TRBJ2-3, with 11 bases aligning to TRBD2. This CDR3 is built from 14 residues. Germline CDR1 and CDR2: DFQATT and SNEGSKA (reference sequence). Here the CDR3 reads CSQIAGGPGDTQYF. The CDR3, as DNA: TGCAGCCAGATAGCGGGAGGGCCTGGAGATACGCAGTATTTT.

The DNA for the CDR3 is TGTGCCAGTAGTATACTGGGCGGGGAGCTGTTTTTT. It codes for CASSILGGELFF. The rearrangement joins TRBV19 to TRBJ2-2; no definite D call. Trimming removed 2 bases from V and 7 bases from J, with 5 bases in between. Germline V CDR1 and CDR2: LNHDA, SQIVND (reference sequence). The CDR3 spans 12 residues. Variable domain in full (rest from reference TRBV19 and TRBJ2-2): DGGITQSPKYLFRKEGQNVTLSCEQNLNHDAMYWYRQDPGQGLRLIYYSQIVNDFQKGDIAEGYSVSREKKESFPLTVTSAQKNPTAFYLCASSILGGELFFGEGSRLTVL.

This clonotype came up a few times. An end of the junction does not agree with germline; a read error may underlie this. The CDR3 is CASSWGPRRYDQYF. In DNA, the CDR3 is TGTGCCAGCAGTTGGGGTCCTCGGCGGTACGACCAGTACTTC. This sequence joins TRBV28 and TRBJ2-7, with D hard to call. The CDR3 totals 14 residues. The germline gives CDR1 MDHEN, CDR2 SYDVKM.